The clone carrying this T cell receptor beta chain appeared a few times. What it binds is not known. TCRdb reprocessed the 5' RACE reads via MiXCR and lists one record per CDR3 protein. This table has 300,000 to 400,000 distinct CDR3 sequences, 28% appearing once. The CDR3 sequence is 16 residues long. Unmatched junction bases numbered 7, after V lost 4 bases and J lost 0 bases. CDR1 is SGHRS and CDR2 is YFSETQ in the germline V gene. This sample was taken from a study of T-cell memory formation after mild COVID-19. Study in general: Clusters of TCRs were largely donor specific.

Overall study results and limits: Confirmation of SARS-CoV-2 specificity was lacking for second-wave clones peaking day 37. Clones that got smaller from day 15 to 85 had even CD4/CD8, while clones growing later tipped toward CD4+. Cross-reactive memory appears to have joined, as suggested by some responding clones showing up in pre-infection memory.

This rearrangement joins TRBV5-1 to TRBJ2-3, with 8 bases aligning to TRBD2. Sequences were obtained from PBMCs or a T cell subset sorted from them (not recorded which). This clonotype was obtained from an adult woman who had mild COVID-19 (a few samples of this study predate the infection). Cell type and time point are not known. CDR3 coding DNA: TGCGCCAGCAGCCTTGGACTAGCAGATAGCACAGATACGCAGTATTTT. This codes for CASSLGLADSTDTQYF.